This TCR beta chain was identified during a study of beta chain features in type 1 diabetes. Looking at the study overall: Age, gender and cell yields were alike across patients and healthy donors.

This clone was recorded a few times. Its antigen is currently unknown. The trim removed 7 bases at V and 0 bases at J, leaving 10 bases unmatched. From germline, CDR1 is LNHDA and CDR2 SQIVND (reference sequence). This CDR3 is 16 amino acids long. Notes on the study in general: In comparison with healthy donors, patients had naive, central memory and Treg TCRB repertoires that appeared more similar. Here, the possible influence of HLA type (on TCRB rearrangement) remained unresolved. The study found moderately but significantly shorter TCRB CDR3s in all four CD4+ subsets of Type 1 diabetes patients.

Sorted populations all exceeded 98% purity. Investigators reverse transcribed all isolated RNA, so they sequenced expressed TCRB transcripts. Libraries were prepared by immunoSEQ multiplex PCR; TCRdb keeps only in-frame clonotypes and omits some of them. The data contain hundreds of thousands of clones, over 12% of them singletons. Material: naive CD4+ T cells from blood. This clonotype was sampled from a man between 18 and 35 years old with type 1 diabetes. V usage is TRBV19 and J usage is TRBJ2-7, with 9 bases fitting TRBD2. CDR3 in amino acids: CASNLAGIRSSYEQYF. The CDR3 bases are TGTGCCAGTAACCTAGCGGGGATCAGGAGCTCCTACGAGCAGTACTTC.